This TCR beta chain derives from a study of blood T cells in healthy people across ages. The authors ran a second PCR of roughly 6 to 12 cycles using a sample-barcoded 5' primer and a J-beta primer mix. TCRdb re-derived calls from the 5' RACE reads in MiXCR, one entry per CDR3 protein. The top ten hold approximately 3.3% of the sample, which has about 510,000 distinct CDR3 sequences, about 27% seen once. CDR1 and CDR2 (germline): MNHEY, SMNVEV (reference sequence). The CDR3 loop spans 14 amino acids. The germline V and J ends were trimmed by 0 bases and 5 bases, with 10 bases remaining between them. Ten milliliters of peripheral blood were drawn from each donor. These data also formed part of another study, on T cells of mothers and their children. That source adds: There were no persistent microchimeric T cell clones detected.

The clonotype was recovered from a boy aged 2 to 9 in good health. Sequences were obtained from blood. J is TRBJ1-2 and V is TRBV27; D is uncertain. CDR3 loop: CASSLSSPMYGYTF. The CDR3 nucleotides are TGTGCCAGCAGTTTATCGTCCCCTATGTATGGCTACACCTTC.